The 5 T cell receptor beta chains presented below share a single source sample, sequenced in a study of control samples from healthy donors and cancer patients. The assay was immunoSEQ multiplex PCR, and TCRdb's table has in-frame clones only and misses some. The table lists 180,000 or so clones, 85% to 95% of them singletons, with about 4% in the top ten. Sequencing input: blood. These receptors came from a woman aged 55-69 years in good health.

The chain is built from TRBV6-2 or TRBV6-3 and TRBJ2-1, with TRBD2 matching 12 bases. The J segment lost 3 bases and the V segment lost 2 bases, leaving 5 bases of the junction unmatched. Germline CDR1 reads MNHEY; CDR2 reads SVGEGT. The CDR3 has 17 amino acids. The CDR3 region has the DNA TGTGCCAGCAGTTACCTCGGACTAGCGGGGATCTACAATGAGCAGTTCTTC. Amino acid sequence: CASSYLGLAGIYNEQFF.

This chain connects TRBV6-2 or TRBV6-3 to TRBJ1-5; possibly TRBD1 for D (6 bases). CDR3 length: 15 amino acids. Between the trimmed V and J ends, which lost 4 bases and 5 bases, there was a span of 15 bases. The germline V gene has CDR1 MNHEY and CDR2 SVGEGT. CDR3 nucleotides: TGTGCCAGCAGTTGGGCGGGGGGGCGCGATCAGCCCCAGCATTTT. Translation gives CASSWAGGRDQPQHF.

This sequence joins TRBV6-5 and TRBJ1-2, with 12 bases lining up with TRBD1. The ends lost 7 bases at V and 6 bases at J; junction bases unmatched: 3. This CDR3 has 13 amino acids. Germline lookup yields CDR1 MNHEY and CDR2 SVGAGI. CDR3 in amino acids: CASNRDRGHGYTF. CDR3 bases: TGTGCCAGCAATCGGGACAGGGGGCATGGCTACACCTTC.

The CDR3 DNA reads as TGTGCCAGCAGTTTTCGGGCAGGGTGGGGCTACACCTTC. Protein product: CASSFRAGWGYTF. The V gene is TRBV27, the J gene TRBJ1-2, with D maybe TRBD1 (5 bases). The germline V and J ends were trimmed by 3 bases and 8 bases, with 13 bases remaining between them. The length of the CDR3 is 13 residues. The V gene's germline CDR1 is MNHEY and CDR2 SMNVEV (reference sequence).

This chain joins TRBV6-2 or TRBV6-3 and TRBJ2-4; 7 positions match TRBD2. This CDR3 has 16 residues. Germline CDR1 and CDR2: MNHEY and SVGEGT. The trim removed 1 base at V and 3 bases at J, leaving 6 bases unmatched. CDR3 protein: CASSYFMGGGKNIQYF. The DNA for the CDR3 is TGTGCCAGCAGTTACTTCATGGGGGGGGGCAAAAACATTCAGTACTTC.